Listed below are T cell receptor beta chains from one sample, sequenced in a study of T cell clusters in autoimmune cytopenias. TCRdb reprocessed the multiplex PCR reads and reports one entry per CDR3 protein, with no DNA. The table lists about 5,600 distinct CDR3 sequences, with approximately 3% in the top ten. In addition, the sample was reused for a study of T cell repertoires in aging, cancer and after chemotherapy.

Sequencing was performed on peripheral blood. Source of these receptors: a human donor in good health. Both conserved end residues are part of each CDR3. Part of the rows lack a size; the others show once, few, many or a class for expanded clones.

TRBJ2-7 | TRBV5-6 | medium-sized | 12 | CASSSPHYEQYF
TRBJ2-3 | TRBV18 | NA | 13 | CASSPLDPDTQYF
TRBJ2-7 | TRBV7-6 | medium-sized | 14 | CASSPEGSSYEQYF
TRBJ1-6 | TRBV6-5 | medium-sized | 19 | CASSYSQRGSTSYNSPLHF
TRBJ2-1 | TRBV12-3/TRBV12-4 | medium-sized | 11 | CASSFGNEQFF
TRBJ2-5 | TRBV6-5 | medium-sized | 14 | CASSYSVNRETQYF
TRBJ2-7 | TRBV10-2 | NA | 12 | CATRAGGYEQYF
TRBJ2-7 | TRBV24-1 | NA | 13 | CATGSLAAYEQYF
TRBJ2-3 | TRBV27 | NA | 16 | CASSLSPFMLTDTQYF
TRBJ2-3 | TRBV11-3 | medium-sized | 14 | CASSFTRGTDTQYF
TRBJ2-7 | TRBV11-3 | medium-sized | 14 | CASSLVGQDYEQYF
TRBJ1-1 | TRBV12-3/TRBV12-4 | NA | 12 | CASKRGRTEAFF
TRBJ2-5 | TRBV6-5 | medium-sized | 15 | CASSSLGAGVETQYF
TRBJ2-1 | TRBV19 | NA | 13 | CASSIVPSLEQYF
TRBJ2-5 | TRBV29-1 | NA | 14 | CSSGGRATYNEQYF
TRBJ1-1 | TRBV11-3 | NA | 13 | CATKARQGSEAFF
TRBJ1-3 | TRBV6-5 | medium-sized | 17 | CASSYSHWGSEGNTIYF
TRBJ1-2 | TRBV6-1 | medium-sized | 13 | CASSEGGHYGYTF
TRBJ2-7 | TRBV10-3 | NA | 14 | CAISGKWGLAGSYF
TRBJ2-1 | TRBV18 | medium-sized | 13 | CASSPGQGLEQFF
TRBJ2-1 | TRBV6-2/TRBV6-3 | medium-sized | 16 | CASSPRQGRASNEQFF
TRBJ2-3 | TRBV7-3 | NA | 14 | CASSPDFGTDTQYF
TRBJ2-7 | TRBV12-3/TRBV12-4 | medium-sized | 13 | CASSWDRTYEQYF
TRBJ2-7 | TRBV5-1 | NA | 13 | CASAEAGGYEQYF
TRBJ2-7 | TRBV5-4 | medium-sized | 15 | CASSAEAGGINEQYF
TRBJ2-7 | TRBV27 | medium-sized | 13 | CASSLGTSGEQYF
TRBJ2-3 | TRBV7-2 | NA | 13 | CASSLTTGDTQYF
TRBJ2-7 | TRBV20-1 | NA | 14 | CSAIVTSGSDEQYF
TRBJ2-1 | TRBV10-3 | NA | 11 | CAIRENNEQFF
TRBJ2-3 | TRBV7-2 | NA | 16 | CASSFWDRGGTDTQYF
TRBJ1-6 | TRBV12-3/TRBV12-4 | medium-sized | 14 | CASSSWSTNSPLHF
TRBJ1-4 | TRBV19 | medium-sized | 14 | CASSMSGADEKLFF
TRBJ2-3 | TRBV27 | NA | 16 | CASSEAGVTSADTQYF
TRBJ2-7 | TRBV6-1 | NA | 17 | CASTLSRLERGYYEQYF
TRBJ2-4 | TRBV6-1 | NA | 15 | CASSEAAGAQNIQYF
TRBJ2-2 | TRBV5-6 | medium-sized | 16 | CASSLGRTDFTGELFF
TRBJ2-5 | TRBV19 | medium-sized | 13 | CASSDTRSQTQYF
TRBJ1-1 | TRBV6-1 | NA | 12 | CASSVSRGRAFF
TRBJ2-7 | TRBV12-3/TRBV12-4 | NA | 14 | CASSSGQDTYEQYF
TRBJ2-7 | TRBV5-6 | NA | 15 | CASSSLTGGNGEQYF
TRBJ1-4 | TRBV5-1 | NA | 16 | CASSLGVVATNEKLFF
TRBJ2-3 | TRBV11-3 | NA | 15 | CASSLGLAQTDTQYF